This T cell receptor (beta chain) was retrieved from a study of blood T cell repertoires in COVID-19. This clone was detected only a few times. V lost 1 base and J lost 7, with 15 bases in between. The CDR3 consists of 15 residues. Germline lookup yields CDR1 SGHNT and CDR2 YYREEE (reference sequence). Some clones are missing from TCRdb's copy, which holds only in-frame ones; the method was immunoSEQ multiplex PCR. The data contain approximately 230,000 clones, around 90% of them seen just once; the ten biggest clones take up roughly 3%. The chain joins TRBV5-4 to TRBJ2-1, with D hard to call. The sample taken for sequencing was peripheral blood. This TCR derives from a man aged 18 to 30 with active or convalescent COVID-19. The CDR3 region is CASSLFSGRLNEQFF. The CDR3 DNA follows: TGTGCCAGCAGCTTGTTTTCCGGCAGGTTGAATGAGCAGTTCTTC.